Detailed here is one TCR beta chain. The antigen this receptor binds is unknown. Qualities for individual bases were not recorded, and no much larger clone is one base off. In total, 500 to 700 healthy bone marrow donors made up the cohort. At the time of sampling, every cohort member was nominally healthy, though immune exposures that went unrecorded were likely present. The donor was CMV seropositive and belonged to the group of more than 250 seropositive cohort members. Each donor provided a peripheral blood sample, and peripheral blood mononuclear cells were used for TCR beta sequencing. The Qiagen DNeasy Blood Extraction Kit was used to extract genomic DNA from the blood cell samples. The library relied on the immunoSEQ multiplex PCR assay. For the multiplex PCR, a mixture combining 60 forward primers for TCR Vbeta segments and 13 reverse primers for TCR Jbeta segments was used. The CDR3 region of rearranged TCR beta genes was amplified from genomic DNA with a multiplex PCR assay. Amplified TCR beta libraries were sequenced as 87-base-pair reads on the Illumina HiSeq System. In the original analysis: A later analysis counted about 76 million unique TCR beta chains across the approximately 700 repertoires, and 10 million to 12 million of these chains were shared by at least two donors. A nearest-neighbor algorithm error-corrected the raw reads and collapsed the reads into unique sequences, merging closely related sequences to remove PCR and sequencing errors. CDR3 sequences were aligned to IMGT reference sequences to assign V, D and J gene segments. For a sequence to be retained, at least a six-nucleotide match to both a V gene segment and a J gene segment was required. A rearrangement counted as productive if the CDR3 had no stop codons and remained in frame with V and J, and every other rearrangement counted as non-productive. Following IMGT convention, CDR3 was defined as the stretch from the second conserved V-encoded cysteine up to the conserved J-encoded phenylalanine. The earlier analysis of about 590 of the donors excluded sequences that lacked an unambiguous match to a single V gene segment. An earlier analysis of around 600 of the donors classified V segments as functional when productive rearrangements were above 56.7% and as segregating when the standard deviation between donors was above 5%. A statistical classification framework was developed to diagnose cytomegalovirus status using the catalog of TCR beta chain sequences. In a later analysis, TCR nucleotide sequences were compared against IMGT/GENE-DB human TR gene sequences so that V and J genes could be assigned. A later analysis assigned CDR3 sequences and most-parsimonious VDJ recombination scenarios with the TCRdist pipeline. A later analysis defined each TCR beta chain by its CDR3 amino acid sequence plus V-gene family, and excluded reads lacking a unique V-gene family. A later analysis removed nearly 600 highly shared, low-generation-probability nucleotide sequences to deal with suspected cross-contamination and a sequencing artifact. For each public chain, a later analysis derived a clonal expansion index from normalized ranks of inferred template counts within each repertoire. A later analysis computed generation probabilities with a VDJ recombination model fitted to out-of-frame rearrangements, and checked the results against IGoR. In a later analysis, TCR-TCR, TCR-HLA and TCR-CMV co-occurrence was scored with hypergeometric tests, and a repertoire-size bias correction was applied to TCR pairs. To estimate false discovery rates, a later analysis permuted the HLA or CMV assignments 20 times. In a later analysis, co-occurring TCRs were grouped using DBSCAN, with TCRdist sequence similarity added in when clustering inside HLA-allele-positive subsets. Repertoires with fewer than 30,000 or more than 120,000 public chains were left out of co-occurrence clustering, as were five repertoires with anomalous nucleotide sharing. In TCRdb, the immuneACCESS table is reduced to in-frame sequences with V and J assigned. These tables do not hold every clone; where another copy was compared, an unresolved V gene accounts for under half, and the others remain unexplained. D and trimming were read from the DNA, whereas the V and J calls and clone size are those reported in that table. The sample table lists under 300,000 clones, around four fifths of them with a count of one. The ten top clones hold 2% to 2.5% of the sample.

The source of the sample is a study of cytomegalovirus exposure and HLA in healthy donors (dated by TCRdb to the late 2010s). Study-wide context: According to an earlier analysis of several hundred of the donors, 150 million to 200 million T cells yielded over 90 million unique TCR beta sequences and about 280 Gb of sequence data. An early release that covered several hundred HLA-typed donors contained about 300 gigabases of sequencing data and some 87 million unique TCR sequences. Of the approximately 400 genotyped donors, approximately 83% fell in the genetic ancestry cluster associated with self-reported Caucasian donors. The study was designed to test whether signatures of past pathogen exposure could be identified by cataloging public T cell receptors. The study used immunosequencing to profile the T cell repertoires of around 600 subjects and linked those repertoires to cytomegalovirus serostatus. In addition to the first cohort of around 670 subjects, a separate validation cohort of approximately 120 different subjects was used. High-throughput TCR immunosequencing, statistical association of individual TCRs with disease status, and machine learning were combined to predict cytomegalovirus infection status. In a later analysis, previously published TCR beta repertoires from roughly 710 donors were re-analyzed and high-resolution HLA genotyping was added so that TCR occurrence patterns could be studied. Rather than using new phenotypic data, the later analysis identified candidate immune exposures from TCR beta sequences and from how often those sequences occurred across donors. To decide whether each TCR beta V gene segment behaved as functional or pseudogenic, an earlier analysis of some 580 of the donors relied on high-throughput TCR beta sequencing. Donor age, sex, ethnicity and CMV serostatus were compiled alongside the repertoire data. A later genetic analysis used genome-wide SNP genotypes for about 60% of the roughly 670 donors, treating that subset as a discovery cohort. All discovery cohort repertoires had been generated using a single sequencing platform. Class I and class II HLA loci were covered by the typing at four-digit resolution. The number of donors typed differed by locus, with roughly 629-640 for A, B, C, DRB1 and DQB1, roughly 550 for DQA1, approximately 570 for DPA1, and around 450 for DPB1. Five DR-DQ haplotypes were handled as single units for association and clustering, since linkage in the cohort was strong. Among about 400 genotyped donors of the cohort, an average of approximately 240,000 unique TCR beta nucleotide sequences was sequenced per donor, of which about 18% were non-productive.

The investigation overall reported the following: Most TCR sequences were observed very rarely across donors, whereas some public TCRs were present in many individuals. Because HLA typing was unavailable for some donors at each locus, only the typed subset was used in association tests. In a later analysis, some 17,000 TCR beta sequences were associated with specific HLA alleles at a false discovery rate of 0.05. An association between a missense DCLRE1C variant and V-gene and J-gene trimming of TCR beta chains was found in a later genetic analysis and replicated in an independent cohort. In this cohort, only TCR beta chains were sequenced, and detectable features were limited by the absence of alpha or paired-chain data. Linkage disequilibrium might explain the correlated functional status among segregating V segments, but an unknown experimental factor could not be excluded. In a later analysis, HLA-associated TCR beta chains showed more clonal expansion and lower generation probabilities than non-associated chains that were equally common. A further reported finding was that TCR beta sequences accurately predicted the HLA-A and HLA-B alleles for most subjects in the first cohort. In a later analysis, the rate of TCR association differed among HLA loci, with DRB1 alleles having the most associated TCRs and HLA-C alleles having the fewest. Cytomegalovirus status was reported to be diagnosed by the classifier with high specificity and sensitivity in both the original and validation cohorts. The study listed around 160 TCR beta chains as associated with cytomegalovirus. Sequencing depth was assumed to be roughly uniform across donors in the presence/absence analyses, though that assumption may not hold. A later genetic analysis reported fewer N-insertions in productive TCRs among donors in an Asian-associated ancestry cluster than the roughly 670-donor mean. Most CMV-associated TCR beta chains appeared to be HLA-restricted in a later analysis, and the HLA associations seemed to be driven largely by CMV exposure. CMV serostatus was the only immune exposure information available for the cohort. Some IMGT-functional V segments, including TRBV6-2 and TRBV6-3, could not be distinguished by the 87-base-pair reads and were therefore excluded. Several of the top co-occurrence clusters appeared to be linked to parvovirus B19, influenza, CMV and Epstein-Barr virus, according to a later analysis. The earlier analysis of approximately 590 of the donors excluded some 15 rarely observed V segments, including chromosome 9 orphons, because counts were too low. Strong co-occurrence of HLA alleles, especially DR and DQ, made assigning TCR associations to individual alleles difficult. According to the authors, the approach could potentially be generalized to other disease states and immunological phenotypes. A cluster of highly shared sequence variants was judged likely to represent a technical artifact of the sequencing pipeline. Three of the identified cytomegalovirus-associated TCR beta chains were confirmed in vitro to be specific for cytomegalovirus antigens. Broadly in line with IMGT annotations, most TCR beta V segments showed up in productive rearrangements about 87% or about 30% of the time in an earlier analysis of a few hundred of the donors.

The germline V and J ends show losses of 6 bases and 2 bases respectively, and no gene match explains 7 bases of the junction. From cysteine to phenylalanine, the CDR3 is 15 amino acids long. The DNA shown is the 45-base CDR3, in frame from base 1. The germline V gene provides CDR1 LGHNA and CDR2 YSLEER. This receptor was identified in a woman aged 40-49 years in good health and CMV-seropositive. The chain is made from TRBV4-3 and TRBJ2-3, with 8 bases in between that match TRBD2. Material for sequencing was PBMCs. The CDR3 in this case is CASSESGSFTDTQYF. The DNA reads as follows: TGCGCCAGCAGTGAGAGCGGGAGTTTCACAGATACGCAGTATTTT.